This passage covers 23 T cell receptor beta chains from one sample sequenced in a study of blood T cell repertoires in COVID-19. Measured with immunoSEQ multiplex PCR; TCRdb has only the in-frame clones, and not every one. The sample yields some 180,000 clones, about 80% seen once. The material sequenced was peripheral blood. These receptors all come from a man in his 70s with active or convalescent COVID-19.

On this clone itself: One end of the junction varies from germline; a read error may be responsible. The chain recombines TRBV7-6 with TRBJ2-1, with TRBD1 identical over 8 bases. The V gene's germline CDR1 is SGHVS and CDR2 FNYEAQ. This CDR3 is built from 17 residues. The CDR3 DNA is TGTGCCGGCAGCTACGCCTTACCGGGACAGGTGGGCAATGAGCAGTTCTTC. Protein: CAGSYALPGQVGNEQFF.

The genes are TRBV5-1 and TRBJ1-1; D gene unclear. CDR1 and CDR2 from the germline V gene are SGHRS and YFSETQ. The V end lost 4 bases, the J end lost 4 bases, and 8 bases lay between the germline ends. The CDR3 length is 12 residues. The DNA of the CDR3 is TGCGCCAGCAGCATAACGGGCACTGAAGCTTTCTTT. Its protein product is CASSITGTEAFF.

The chain uses TRBV5-1 and TRBJ2-1; D ambiguous. Trimming removed 2 bases at V and 1 base at J, with 10 bases between. Per the germline V gene, CDR1 is SGHRS and CDR2 is YFSETQ. The CDR3 spans 15 residues. The CDR3 nucleotides are TGCGCCAGCAGCTTAATACAGATATCCTACAATGAGCAGTTCTTC. Translating it yields CASSLIQISYNEQFF.

This chain links TRBV24-1 with TRBJ2-3; D unresolved. CDR3 length: 11 amino acids. V lost 5 bases and J lost 5, with 4 bases in between. Germline loops: CDR1 KGHDR, CDR2 SFDVKD. CDR3 region: CATSVGDTQYF. In DNA form, the CDR3 reads TGTGCCACCAGTGTCGGAGATACGCAGTATTTT.

V usage is TRBV5-4 and J usage is TRBJ2-2, with no clear D. V lost 1 base, J lost 6 bases, and 10 bases lay in between. The CDR3 length is 14 residues. CDR1 SGHNT and CDR2 YYREEE come from the germline V gene (reference sequence). CDR3 coding DNA: TGTGCCAGCAGCTTGCCCCACCGAGCCGGGGAGCTGTTTTTT. It encodes CASSLPHRAGELFF.

V and J are TRBV11-2 and TRBJ2-1, with TRBD2 as a possible D gene (5 bases). Germline values: CDR1 SGHAT, CDR2 FQNNGV. The CDR3 runs to 18 residues. Trimming left V 2 bases short and J 7 bases short, with 24 bases between. CDR3 sequence reads: CASSLTPYGVWRNNEQFF. CDR3 sequence (DNA): TGTGCCAGCAGCTTAACTCCCTACGGGGTCTGGAGGAATAATGAGCAGTTCTTC.

The chain is built from TRBV27 and TRBJ2-7; 8 nucleotides align to TRBD1. From germline, CDR1 is MNHEY and CDR2 SMNVEV (reference sequence). The CDR3 extends over 15 amino acids. V dropped 3 bases and J dropped 1; count of bases not matched to a gene: 5. The CDR3 region has the DNA TGTGCCAGCAGTTTCCGGGACAGGAGATCCTACGAGCAGTACTTC. Amino acid sequence: CASSFRDRRSYEQYF.

The chain links TRBV7-6 to TRBJ2-7; tentative D call: TRBD1 (7 bases). Trimming pared 5 bases from V and 0 bases from J, leaving 14 bases between. This CDR3 is built from 15 residues. Germline V gives CDR1 SGHVS, CDR2 FNYEAQ. DNA of the CDR3: TGTGCCAGCAGCGCGGGACAGAAGAGCTCCTACGAGCAGTACTTC. It is translated as CASSAGQKSSYEQYF.

The table lists this clone with a count of one. The J gene is TRBJ2-3, the V gene TRBV2; D call uncertain. The V end lost 5 bases, the J end lost 0 bases, and 9 bases lay between the germline ends. The germline CDR1 and CDR2 sequences are SNHLY and FYNNEI. CDR3 length: 14 amino acids. The DNA for the CDR3 is TGTGCCAGCAGTCTAGGTGCTAGCACAGATACGCAGTATTTT. The encoded protein is CASSLGASTDTQYF.

The rearrangement uses TRBV3-1 (or the pseudogene TRBV3-2) and TRBJ1-3; TRBD1 might be the D (6 bases). V was pared by 3 bases and J by 4 bases, with 13 bases between. Germline-derived CDR1 and CDR2 are LGHDT and YNNKEL (reference sequence). This CDR3 contains 15 residues. The CDR3 loop reads CASSHLRTAGNTIYF. CDR3 nucleotides: TGTGCCAGCAGCCACCTCCGGACAGCAGGAAACACCATATATTTT.

This clone is medium-sized (0.01 to 0.1%) by share. The chain uses TRBV7-2 and TRBJ2-2, with 7 bases aligning to TRBD2. The CDR3 runs to 18 residues. V gave up 0 bases and J gave up 1 base; unmatched junction bases: 8. Looked up from germline, CDR1 is SGHTA and CDR2 is FQGNSA. CDR3 DNA sequence: TGTGCCAGCAGCTTAGCTTTGCTGGCGGGAGTGAACACCGGGGAGCTGTTTTTT. This encodes CASSLALLAGVNTGELFF.

The sample holds one count of this clone. The chain couples TRBV21-1 to TRBJ2-2; the table's D call, TRBD1, has no DNA check behind it. TRBV21-1 is a pseudogene. There are 15 residues in the CDR3. The CDR3 nucleotides are TGTGCCAGCAGCAAGACAGGGAAGAACACCGGGGAGCTGTTTTTT. Amino acids: CASSKTGKNTGELFF.

V gene TRBV7-2 combines with J gene TRBJ1-2; D unresolved. V lost 2 bases to trimming and J lost 8 bases, with 6 bases between them. The CDR3 is 11 residues long. The germline V gene has CDR1 SGHTA and CDR2 FQGNSA. For the CDR3, the DNA is TGTGCCAGCAGCTTAATCTACGGCTACACCTTC. Translated, it gives CASSLIYGYTF.

V is TRBV20-1 and J is TRBJ1-5; the D gene is possibly TRBD1 (5 bases). This CDR3 contains 15 residues. Trimming shortened V by 3 bases and J by 2 bases, and 14 bases separated the two germline ends. In germline, CDR1 is DFQATT, CDR2 SNEGSKA (reference sequence). CDR3: CSASLGPSGNQPQHF. The CDR3 DNA follows: TGCAGTGCTAGTTTGGGGCCATCAGGCAATCAGCCCCAGCATTTT.

The chain links TRBV6-1 to TRBJ2-4; possible D gene TRBD1, 5 bases. The length of the CDR3 is 16 residues. With 1 base removed from V and 1 base from J, the gap between germline ends came to 11 bases. Germline V gives CDR1 MNHNS, CDR2 SASEGT. The CDR3 DNA is TGTGCCAGCAGTGAAGAGGGGTGGACGGCCAAAAACATTCAGTACTTC. This codes for CASSEEGWTAKNIQYF.

CDR3 loop: CAWKVKTGVYEQYF. The DNA for the CDR3 is TGTGCCTGGAAGGTTAAGACAGGGGTCTACGAGCAGTACTTC. The chain is built from TRBV30 and TRBJ2-7; TRBD1 aligns across 8 bases. This CDR3 has 14 amino acids. Looked up from germline, CDR1 is GTSNPN and CDR2 is SVGIG (reference sequence). Trimming removed 4 bases from V and 3 bases from J; junction bases left unmatched: 8.

The chain recombines TRBV15 with TRBJ2-5; perhaps TRBD2 as D (5 bases). Germline CDR1 reads LNHNV; CDR2 reads YYDKDF (reference sequence). The CDR3 is made up of 17 amino acids. Deletions cut 5 bases from V and 0 bases from J, with 19 bases between. CDR3 nucleotide sequence: TGTGCCACCAGCGGGAGCAGGAACTCAAAGTACCAAGAGACCCAGTACTTC. It codes for CATSGSRNSKYQETQYF. The entire variable domain, with the rest obtained from reference TRBV15 and TRBJ2-5, is as follows: DAMVIQNPRYQVTQFGKPVTLSCSQTLNHNVMYWYQQKSSQAPKLLFHYYDKDFNNEADTPDNFQSRRPNTSFCFLDIRSPGLGDTAMYLCATSGSRNSKYQETQYFGPGTRLLVL.

The genes are TRBV18 and TRBJ1-1; D is perhaps TRBD1 (5 bases). Looked up from germline, CDR1 is KGHSH and CDR2 is LQKENI. The CDR3 covers 15 residues. The V end lost 1 base, the J end lost 5 bases, and 14 bases lay between the germline ends. The CDR3 loop is CASSPLGQGKTEAFF. CDR3 DNA: TGTGCCAGCTCACCACTGGGTCAGGGAAAGACTGAAGCTTTCTTT. The whole variable domain, filled in from reference TRBV18 and TRBJ1-1, reads NAGVMQNPRHLVRRRGQEARLRCSPMKGHSHVYWYRQLPEEGLKFMVYLQKENIIDESGMPKERFSAEFPKEGPSILRIQQVVRGDSAAYFCASSPLGQGKTEAFFGQGTRLTVV.

The rearrangement joins TRBV3-1 (or the pseudogene TRBV3-2) to TRBJ1-4, with a possible D match to TRBD1 (5 bases). The CDR3 extends over 14 amino acids. Germline CDR1 is LGHDT and CDR2 is YNNKEL (reference sequence). Trimming removed 2 bases from V and 7 bases from J, with 11 bases in between. The CDR3 DNA reads TGTGCCAGCAGCCAACAAGGGCAGGGTGAAAAACTGTTTTTT. Its protein product is CASSQQGQGEKLFF.

The rearrangement links TRBV27 to TRBJ1-2; unclear D gene. The length of the CDR3 is 13 residues. Trimming stripped 5 bases from V and 2 bases from J, with 9 bases between. The V gene's germline CDR1 is MNHEY and CDR2 SMNVEV (reference sequence). The CDR3 bases are TGTGCCAGCAGTAGGTACAGAAACTATGGCTACACCTTC. This encodes CASSRYRNYGYTF.

This chain uses TRBV2 with TRBJ1-4; tentative D call: TRBD1 (6 bases). Germline V lookup: CDR1 SNHLY, CDR2 FYNNEI. The ends were cut back, 3 bases at V and 2 bases at J, with 13 bases in the middle. The CDR3 consists of 16 residues. The CDR3 region has the DNA TGTGCCAGCAGTGATGTCCGCAGGGGCACTAATGAAAAACTGTTTTTT. Its translation: CASSDVRRGTNEKLFF.

The CDR3 region has the DNA TGCGCCAGCAGCCTAACTAGCGGGAGGGATAGTCGGGAGACCCAGTACTTC. As protein: CASSLTSGRDSRETQYF. The chain uses TRBV4-3 and TRBJ2-5; 13 nucleotides line up with TRBD2. This CDR3 contains 17 residues. The ends lost 4 bases at V and 5 bases at J; junction bases unmatched: 10. Germline CDR1 and CDR2: LGHNA and YSLEER.

The chain is built from TRBV5-4 and TRBJ2-5; TRBD1 matches at 11 bases. The CDR3 extends over 14 amino acids. With V trimmed by 4 bases and J by 5 bases, 4 bases remained unmatched. Looked up from germline, CDR1 is SGHNT and CDR2 is YYREEE (reference sequence). CDR3 sequence: CASSRRDRGETQYF. CDR3 coding DNA: TGTGCCAGCAGCCGGAGGGACAGGGGGGAGACCCAGTACTTC.